The next 27 T cell receptor beta chains were all read from a single sample in a study of T cell changes during pregnancy in multiple sclerosis. Assay used: immunoSEQ multiplex PCR; TCRdb lists only in-frame clones, some missing. The sample carries more than 35,000 clones, about nine tenths recorded once. Sample: CD4+ T cells from peripheral blood mononuclear cells, taken in the third trimester of pregnancy. These receptors all come from a female donor in good health, enrolled as a control in a pregnancy study.

The CDR3 bases are TGTGCCAGTGTCGACAGAGAGACCCAGTACTTC. As protein: CASVDRETQYF. The V call is TRBV19, the J call TRBJ2-5, with a weak D call TRBD1 (5 bases). The length of the CDR3 is 11 residues. V was trimmed by 8 bases and J by 4 bases, leaving 8 bases between them. In germline, CDR1 is LNHDA, CDR2 SQIVND (reference sequence). Using reference TRBV19 and TRBJ2-5 for the parts outside the CDR3, the full variable domain is DGGITQSPKYLFRKEGQNVTLSCEQNLNHDAMYWYRQDPGQGLRLIYYSQIVNDFQKGDIAEGYSVSREKKESFPLTVTSAQKNPTAFYLCASVDRETQYFGPGTRLLVL.

The chain joins TRBV2 to TRBJ1-1; the D is unclear. This CDR3 region has 15 residues. Germline CDR1 is SNHLY and CDR2 is FYNNEI. Trimming left V 6 bases short and J 5 bases short, with 19 bases between. Written as DNA, the CDR3 is TGTGCCAGCAGAGCCTGGGAGGCCCGACGGACTGAAGCTTTCTTT. Amino acid sequence: CASRAWEARRTEAFF.

The chain combines TRBV7-2 with TRBJ2-7; D is uncertain. The CDR3 contains 14 residues. V was shortened by 0 bases and J by 3 bases, with 9 bases between the two germline ends. Looked up from germline, CDR1 is SGHTA and CDR2 is FQGNSA. The CDR3 protein is CASSLATRNYEQYF. Here the CDR3 DNA reads TGTGCCAGCAGCTTAGCCACACGAAACTACGAGCAGTACTTC.

The chain recombines TRBV30 with TRBJ2-1; 7 bases align to TRBD1. The CDR3 has 16 amino acids. CDR1 GTSNPN and CDR2 SVGIG come from the germline V gene (reference sequence). V shed 4 bases and J 9 bases; nucleotides not matched to a gene: 18. DNA for the CDR3: TGTGCCTGGATGGGGCGTCGGGGACAGAGGGGTGGTGAGCAGTTCTTC. It encodes CAWMGRRGQRGGEQFF.

The gene calls are TRBV4-1 and TRBJ1-3; D may be TRBD1 (5 bases). This CDR3 has 17 amino acids. CDR1 and CDR2 (germline): MGHRA, YSYEKL. The V end lost 2 bases, the J end lost 3 bases, and 17 bases lay between the germline ends. CDR3 in DNA: TGCGCCAGCAGCCAATCACCCCCAGGGAATAATGGAAACACCATATATTTT. Protein sequence: CASSQSPPGNNGNTIYF.

The chain joins TRBV7-2 to TRBJ1-5, with TRBD1 as a possible D gene (5 bases). V lost 1 base, J lost 2 bases, and 12 bases lay in between. The length of the CDR3 is 16 residues. CDR1 SGHTA and CDR2 FQGNSA come from the germline V gene. As DNA, the CDR3 is TGTGCCAGCAGCTTAGGGGGGGTGGCAGGCAATCAGCCCCAGCATTTT. Its protein is CASSLGGVAGNQPQHF.

This clone was counted a few times. The V gene is TRBV5-4, the J gene TRBJ2-3; D gene unclear. The CDR3 has 13 residues. The V end was cut by 10 bases, the J end by 0 bases, with 12 bases between. Germline V gene lookup returns CDR1 SGHNT and CDR2 YYREEE (reference sequence). The CDR3 bases are TGTGCCGGTCAAGTTAGTAGCACAGATACGCAGTATTTT. Its translation: CAGQVSSTDTQYF. The full variable domain, rest sourced from reference TRBV5-4 and TRBJ2-3, is ETGVTQSPTHLIKTRGQQVTLRCSSQSGHNTVSWYQQALGQGPQFIFQYYREEENGRGNFPPRFSGLQFPNYSSELNVNALELDDSALYLCAGQVSSTDTQYFGPGTRLTVL.

The chain couples TRBV10-3 to TRBJ2-7; possible D gene TRBD2, 6 bases. The CDR3 is 17 residues long. The germline CDR1 and CDR2 sequences are ENHRY and SYGVKD. Trimming removed 3 bases from V and 0 bases from J, with 18 bases in between. The CDR3 region is CAISEGSNLAFSYEQYF. The CDR3 region has the DNA TGTGCCATCAGTGAAGGGTCAAACCTAGCGTTCTCCTACGAGCAGTACTTC.

The chain joins TRBV27 to TRBJ2-1; 10 bases fit TRBD2. V gave up 5 bases and J gave up 9 bases; unmatched junction bases: 7. CDR1 is MNHEY, CDR2 SMNVEV, per germline (reference sequence). The CDR3 totals 14 residues. CDR3 nucleotide sequence: TGTGCCAGCAGTACCAGCGGGGGGGCCCGTGAGCAGTTCTTC. Amino acid sequence: CASSTSGGAREQFF.

This chain links TRBV5-1 with TRBJ2-7, with a tentative D call TRBD2 (5 bases). V lost 2 bases and J 0 bases, leaving 9 bases between the germline ends. The CDR3 spans 14 residues. Germline V gene sequence: CDR1 SGHRS, CDR2 YFSETQ. CDR3: CASSFRSGSYEQYF. The CDR3 nucleotides read TGCGCCAGCAGCTTTAGGAGCGGCTCCTACGAGCAGTACTTC.

V usage is TRBV6-1 and J usage is TRBJ1-1; 8 nucleotides agree with TRBD1. Germline V CDR1 and CDR2: MNHNS, SASEGT. V shed 2 bases and J 1 base; nucleotides not matched to a gene: 9. The CDR3 runs to 17 residues. CDR3 region: CASSEYGRGHSNTEAFF. In DNA, the CDR3 is TGTGCCAGCAGTGAATATGGCAGGGGGCATTCGAACACTGAAGCTTTCTTT.

The gene calls are TRBV12-2 and TRBJ1-5; the D segment call TRBD1 is taken from the table without a DNA check. TRBV12-2 is reported as a pseudogene. The CDR3 has 18 amino acids. In DNA, the CDR3 is TGTGCAAGTCGCTTAGGACCCGACAGGGTTTATAGCAATCAGCCCCAGCATTTT. Residues: CASRLGPDRVYSNQPQHF.

This clone turned up a few times. This chain connects TRBV7-2 to TRBJ2-7; TRBD2 matches 14 bases. Germline loops: CDR1 SGHTA, CDR2 FQGNSA. This CDR3 has 15 amino acids. V lost 6 bases to trimming and J lost 3 bases; unmatched junction nucleotides: 4. In nucleotides, the CDR3 is TGTGCCAGCAGACCGGGACTAGCGGGAGTCTACGAGCAGTACTTC. Amino acids: CASRPGLAGVYEQYF.

The chain links TRBV6-5 to TRBJ1-1; possibly TRBD1 for D (5 bases). V was pared by 2 bases and J by 4 bases, with 14 bases between. The CDR3 is 15 amino acids. CDR1 and CDR2 (germline): MNHEY, SVGAGI. The CDR3 here is CASSYPASGATEAFF. The DNA of the CDR3 is TGTGCCAGCAGTTACCCAGCGAGTGGGGCCACTGAAGCTTTCTTT.

The gene calls are TRBV18 and TRBJ2-3; perhaps TRBD2 as D (6 bases). Germline CDR1 reads KGHSH; CDR2 reads LQKENI. V lost 3 bases to trimming and J lost 4 bases, with 11 bases between them. This CDR3 has 14 residues. As DNA, the CDR3 is TGTGCCAGCTCACCTAGCGGTGGAGCAGATACGCAGTATTTT. This sequence encodes CASSPSGGADTQYF. Looking up the rest from reference TRBV18 and TRBJ2-3 gives the full variable domain: NAGVMQNPRHLVRRRGQEARLRCSPMKGHSHVYWYRQLPEEGLKFMVYLQKENIIDESGMPKERFSAEFPKEGPSILRIQQVVRGDSAAYFCASSPSGGADTQYFGPGTRLTVL.

This chain uses TRBV11-2 with TRBJ2-5; TRBD1 matches at 9 bases. The CDR3 has 14 residues. V shed 5 bases and J 6 bases; nucleotides not matched to a gene: 7. Germline CDR1 reads SGHAT; CDR2 reads FQNNGV. CDR3 sequence (DNA): TGTGCCAGCAGCCCAACAGGGGGCCCGAAGACCCAGTACTTC. Encoded protein: CASSPTGGPKTQYF.

The chain carries TRBV5-1 and TRBJ2-2, with a possible D match to TRBD2 (6 bases). Looked up from germline, CDR1 is SGHRS and CDR2 is YFSETQ. The CDR3 has 16 residues. V was pared by 7 bases and J by 2 bases, with 18 bases between. The CDR3 loop is CASSLIAGSNTGELFF. CDR3 DNA: TGCGCCAGCTCCTTGATTGCGGGATCCAACACCGGGGAGCTGTTTTTT.

J is TRBJ1-5 and V is TRBV19; 7 bases agree with TRBD1. CDR1 and CDR2 from the germline V gene are LNHDA and SQIVND (reference sequence). V trimming: 6 bases; J trimming: 1 base; junction bases outside the gene matches: 9. This CDR3 has 16 residues. The chain's CDR3 is CASRTTGAVSNQPQHF. The CDR3 DNA sequence: TGTGCCAGTAGGACTACAGGGGCGGTGAGCAATCAGCCCCAGCATTTT.

The chain has TRBV28 and TRBJ2-1, with 8 bases matching TRBD2. The CDR3 length is 16 residues. Germline trimming cut 3 bases from V and 2 bases from J; bases unmatched to any gene: 6. Germline V gene sequence: CDR1 MDHEN, CDR2 SYDVKM. Here the CDR3 DNA reads TGTGCCAGCAGTTTTTCCAGCGGGAGTGCCTACAATGAGCAGTTCTTC. Its translation: CASSFSSGSAYNEQFF. The full variable domain, in which reference TRBV28 and TRBJ2-1 provide the parts outside the CDR3, is DVKVTQSSRYLVKRTGEKVFLECVQDMDHENMFWYRQDPGLGLRLIYFSYDVKMKEKGDIPEGYSVSREKKERFSLILESASTNQTSMYLCASSFSSGSAYNEQFFGPGTRLTVL.

The chain uses TRBV6-1 and TRBJ1-1; TRBD1 is a possible D gene (5 bases). CDR3 length: 14 amino acids. V was cut by 0 bases and J by 4 bases, with 9 bases left in between. Germline V gene data show CDR1 as MNHNS and CDR2 as SASEGT. The CDR3 DNA reads TGTGCCAGCAGTGAAGCCAGGGCCATCACTGAAGCTTTCTTT. Translating it yields CASSEARAITEAFF.

The V and J genes are TRBV7-9 and TRBJ2-2, with a weak D call TRBD2 (5 bases). Germline loops: CDR1 SEHNR, CDR2 FQNEAQ (reference sequence). The CDR3 extends over 15 amino acids. Trimming stripped 2 bases from V and 5 bases from J, with 12 bases between. CDR3: CASSLRSPGTGELFF. CDR3 nucleotides: TGTGCCAGCAGCTTAAGATCACCGGGAACCGGGGAGCTGTTTTTT.

The chain is built from TRBV28 and TRBJ1-5; no clear D gene. This CDR3 region has 14 residues. CDR1 MDHEN and CDR2 SYDVKM come from the germline V gene. V was pared by 10 bases and J by 3 bases, with 16 bases between. This CDR3 is CATTRGGYNQPQHF. The DNA of the CDR3 is TGTGCCACCACACGGGGAGGGTACAATCAGCCCCAGCATTTT.

This chain joins TRBV9 and TRBJ2-2; D might be TRBD1 (5 bases). The length of the CDR3 is 13 residues. Germline-derived CDR1 and CDR2 are SGDLS and YYNGEE. V shed 3 bases and J shed 5 bases, with 8 bases lying between them. CDR3 coding DNA: TGTGCCAGCAGCGACCCAGGGACCGGGGAGCTGTTTTTT. Its protein is CASSDPGTGELFF.

The chain joins TRBV5-5 to TRBJ2-5; 12 positions match TRBD2. The J segment lost 4 bases and the V segment lost 0 bases, leaving 4 bases of the junction unmatched. CDR3 length: 16 residues. Germline CDR1 SGHKS, CDR2 YYEKEE (reference sequence). The CDR3 DNA sequence: TGTGCCAGCAGCTTGGTCCCGGGACTAGCGGGAGAGACCCAGTACTTC. Amino acid sequence: CASSLVPGLAGETQYF. Looking up the rest from reference TRBV5-5 and TRBJ2-5 gives the full variable domain: DAGVTQSPTHLIKTRGQQVTLRCSPISGHKSVSWYQQVLGQGPQFIFQYYEKEERGRGNFPDRFSARQFPNYSSELNVNALLLGDSALYLCASSLVPGLAGETQYFGPGTRLLVL.

V gene TRBV11-1 combines with J gene TRBJ2-7; TRBD1 aligns across 8 bases. This CDR3 is 13 amino acids long. The junction had 2 bases not matched to a gene; V was cut back by 5 bases and J by 2 bases. Germline CDR1 and CDR2: SGHAT and FQDESV (reference sequence). The chain's CDR3 is CASSPDRAYEQYF. CDR3 nucleotide sequence: TGTGCCAGCAGCCCGGACAGGGCCTACGAGCAGTACTTC.

This clone was counted a single time. The chain has TRBV28 and TRBJ2-5, with D possibly TRBD1 on 5 matching bases. The CDR3 sequence is 15 residues long. CDR1 is MDHEN and CDR2 is SYDVKM in the germline V gene. Trimming left V 2 bases short and J 5 bases short, with 15 bases between. CDR3 residues: CASSLGVGAVETQYF. The CDR3 DNA reads TGTGCCAGCAGTTTAGGTGTAGGGGCGGTCGAGACCCAGTACTTC. The full variable domain, in which reference TRBV28 and TRBJ2-5 provide the parts outside the CDR3, is DVKVTQSSRYLVKRTGEKVFLECVQDMDHENMFWYRQDPGLGLRLIYFSYDVKMKEKGDIPEGYSVSREKKERFSLILESASTNQTSMYLCASSLGVGAVETQYFGPGTRLLVL.

This clone was detected only once. This chain connects TRBV7-9 to TRBJ1-5; D is uncertain. V gave up 1 base and J gave up 5 bases, with 6 bases separating them. The CDR3 contains 13 residues. The germline V gene encodes CDR1 SEHNR and CDR2 FQNEAQ (reference sequence). In DNA, the CDR3 is TGTGCCAGCAGCTTAGTGTCAGATCAGCCCCAGCATTTT. It is translated as CASSLVSDQPQHF.